This T cell receptor beta chain was identified in a study of CD8 T cells in ankylosing spondylitis. CDR3 length: 17 amino acids. Per germline, CDR1 SGDLS and CDR2 YYNGEE. J gave up 6 bases and V 5 bases, and 18 bases lay outside the gene matches. TCRdb ran MiXCR on the 5' RACE reads and lists one entry per CDR3 protein. In the table there are some 87,000 distinct CDR3 sequences, roughly 10% of which are singletons. This clonotype was seen repeatedly, ten times or more. The specimen sequenced was blood, either unsorted or a sorted T cell fraction (not recorded which). This receptor was taken from a male donor with ankylosing spondylitis or in good health (not recorded which). V is TRBV9 and J is TRBJ2-3, with 7 nucleotides matching TRBD2. In nucleotides, the CDR3 is TGTGCCAGCAGTTCCACTCTAGCGGCCGGGGCCGCGGATACGCAGTATTTT. Translating gives CASSSTLAAGAADTQYF.